Presented here are 16 T cell receptor beta chains from one specimen sequenced in a study of metastatic and nonmetastatic thyroid tumors. MiXCR re-clonotyped the PCR reads for TCRdb. The repertoire holds 14,000 or so clones, with just under 35% as singletons. Nobody among the patients had been given any treatment before thyroid surgery. Sequencing was done on a sample of tumor tissue. These receptors were obtained from a male donor with papillary thyroid cancer or a benign thyroid nodule (not recorded which). Some clones in this sample may be carry-over from other donors' samples.

In this sample, this clone turned up many times. The V call is TRBV7-9, the J call TRBJ1-3; 11 nucleotides align to TRBD1. The germline CDR1 and CDR2 sequences are SEHNR and FQNEAQ (reference sequence). The CDR3 is made up of 15 amino acids. V gave up 5 bases and J gave up 2 bases; unmatched junction bases: 2. The CDR3 nucleotides read TGTGCCAGCAGCCCGGGACAGGGGGCTGGAAACACCATATATTTT. Translated: CASSPGQGAGNTIYF.

The rearrangement links TRBV19 to TRBJ1-6; D not resolved. Germline V gene lookup returns CDR1 LNHDA and CDR2 SQIVND (reference sequence). This CDR3 has 14 amino acids. The CDR3 region is CESSSGQKSSPLHF. CDR3 coding DNA: TGTGAAAGTAGTAGTGGGCAGAAGTCTTCACCCCTCCACTTT.

This clone showed up many times. The rearrangement links TRBV5-6 to TRBJ1-6, with D maybe TRBD1 (6 bases). The length of the CDR3 is 14 residues. Trimming stripped 1 base from V and 9 bases from J, with 11 bases between. The germline gives CDR1 SGHDT, CDR2 YYEEEE. CDR3 sequence: CASSLRGNPSPLHF. In nucleotides, the CDR3 is TGTGCCAGCAGCTTGAGGGGGAACCCTTCACCCCTCCACTTT.

The sample holds many counts of this clone. The chain has TRBV6-5 and TRBJ2-2; 8 positions match TRBD1. The CDR3 is made up of 19 amino acids. Germline-derived CDR1 and CDR2 are MNHEY and SVGAGI. J gave up 3 bases and V 1 base, and 13 bases lay outside the gene matches. CDR3 protein: CASSYYRPGQGSYTGELFF. The CDR3 nucleotides are TGTGCCAGCAGTTACTATCGACCCGGACAGGGATCCTACACCGGGGAGCTGTTTTTT.

The genes are TRBV20-1 and TRBJ2-1; 8 nucleotides line up with TRBD2. With 1 base clipped from V and 5 bases from J, the junction kept 10 bases outside the gene matches. Germline V CDR1 and CDR2: DFQATT, SNEGSKA (reference sequence). The CDR3 contains 16 residues. CDR3 coding DNA: TGCAGTGCTAGAGCTAGTACTAGCGGTGGCCACAATGAGCAGTTCTTC. Amino acid sequence: CSARASTSGGHNEQFF.

A few counts support this clone. The V call is TRBV12-3 or TRBV12-4, the J call TRBJ1-2; 9 nucleotides match TRBD1. The CDR3 sequence is 14 residues long. Losses at the gene ends were 3 bases for V and 7 bases for J; bases not matched to a gene: 6. CDR3 region: CASSFGTGCIGYTF. The DNA for the CDR3 is TGTGCCAGCAGTTTTGGGACAGGGTGCATTGGCTACACCTTC.

Notes on this clone: One end of the junction varies from germline; a read error may be responsible. Other DNA sequences of this sample code for an identical CDR3. This chain links TRBV7-2 with TRBJ2-7, with TRBD2 identical over 7 bases. The germline V gene has CDR1 SGHTA and CDR2 FQGNSA. This CDR3 spans 14 amino acids. This CDR3 is CASSLAAGEREQYF. The CDR3 DNA follows: TGCGCCAGCAGCTTAGCGGCGGGGGAGCGCGAGCAGTACTTC.

This clone was counted a few times. The chain uses TRBV27 and TRBJ2-3; 8 bases map to TRBD2. CDR1 and CDR2 from the germline V gene are MNHEY and SMNVEV (reference sequence). This CDR3 comprises 14 residues. Unmatched junction bases numbered 5, after V lost 7 bases and J lost 2 bases. The CDR3 region has the DNA TGTGCCAGCACTACTAGCGGAAACACAGATACGCAGTATTTT. Translating it yields CASTTSGNTDTQYF.

This clone was detected many times. Just one base apart from a much larger clone, this may be a read error. Other nucleotide sequences from this sample produce the same CDR3. The V gene is TRBV20-1, the J gene TRBJ2-7; tentative D call: TRBD2 (6 bases). Per germline, CDR1 DFQATT and CDR2 SNEGSKA (reference sequence). This CDR3 is 12 amino acids long. CDR3 protein: CSALGGLYEQYF. The CDR3 bases are TGCAGTGCTCTGGGAGGTTTGTACGAGCAGTATTTC.

The chain employs TRBV9 and TRBJ2-5, with 8 bases aligning to TRBD2. Germline assignment: CDR1 SGDLS and CDR2 YYNGEE. The CDR3 has 15 amino acids. The junction had 6 bases not matched to a gene; V was cut back by 0 bases and J by 5 bases. CDR3 bases: TGTGCCAGCAGCGTAGGCGGGGGGCGGGATGAGACCCAGTACTTC. Translating gives CASSVGGGRDETQYF.

Remarks on this clone: A junction boundary mismatches the germline segment, possibly from a read error. The chain is built from TRBV7-2 and TRBJ2-3; no reliable D call. CDR3 length equals 13 residues. CDR1 and CDR2 from the germline V gene are SGHTA and FQGNSA. CDR3 DNA: TGTGCCAGCAGCTTAGGTATGCGTGATATGCAGTATTTT. Its translation is CASSLGMRDMQYF.

At least ten counts were recorded for this clone. The chain combines TRBV29-1 with TRBJ1-2; no clear D. This CDR3 region has 10 residues. V gave up 4 bases and J gave up 8 bases, with 8 bases separating them. Germline values: CDR1 SQVTM, CDR2 ANQGSEA. CDR3 region: CSVAGNGYTF. DNA of the CDR3: TGCAGCGTTGCGGGAAACGGCTACACCTTC.

This clone was seen ten or more times. The chain is built from TRBV24-1 and TRBJ2-3; TRBD1 matches at 7 bases. Germline V CDR1 and CDR2: KGHDR, SFDVKD. The CDR3 has 17 residues. J gave up 4 bases and V 0 bases, and 9 bases lay outside the gene matches. The CDR3: CATSDLQKARGSDTQYF. The CDR3 nucleotides are TGTGCCACCAGTGATTTGCAAAAGGCCAGGGGGTCAGATACGCAGTATTTT.

The table lists this clone with many counts. Other DNA sequences in the same sample also yield this CDR3. The genes are TRBV27 and TRBJ2-1; 13 nucleotides agree with TRBD2. The CDR3 runs to 14 residues. Germline-derived CDR1 and CDR2 are MNHEY and SMNVEV (reference sequence). V lost 10 bases and J lost 5; bases outside the gene matches: 5. This chain's CDR3 is CATGGTSGNNEQFF. The CDR3 nucleotides are TGTGCCACGGGGGGGACTAGCGGGAACAATGAGCAGTTCTTC.

This chain connects TRBV5-4 to TRBJ2-3; no reliable D call. This CDR3 spans 12 amino acids. Per germline, CDR1 SGHNT and CDR2 YYREEE (reference sequence). V lost 7 bases and J lost 2, with 8 bases in between. CDR3 sequence reads: CASPSDTDTQYF. The CDR3 DNA sequence: TGTGCCAGCCCCTCCGACACAGATACGCAGTATTTT.

This clone was seen many times. The chain uses TRBV18 and TRBJ2-1; D is undetermined. This CDR3 is 15 amino acids long. V lost 3 bases and J lost 0, with 9 bases in between. Germline CDR1 KGHSH, CDR2 LQKENI. The CDR3 nucleotides read TGTGCCAGCTCACCGGGATCTATCTCCTACAATGAGCAGTTCTTC. Translation: CASSPGSISYNEQFF.